The 14 T cell receptor delta chains presented below share a single source sample, sequenced in a study of gamma-delta chains in newborns, infants, children. TCRdb re-called clones from the reads via CATT. The profile shows about 3,400 delta-chain clones, under 0.35% of them singletons. The sample was blood. The source of these receptors is a child who was a newborn, infant or young child, either healthy, febrile or measles-vaccinated (not recorded which).

This clone was recorded a few times. This DNA translates differently at residue 14 from the TCRdb protein, which is that of a much larger clone; a read error is likely, and the protein shown is the DNA's own translation. The rearrangement joins TRDV2 to TRDJ3; 11 positions match TRDD3. The CDR3 is made up of 17 amino acids. Germline V CDR1 and CDR2: GEAIGNYY, EKD. The CDR3 DNA follows: TGTGCCTGTGACAGACTGGGGGATATCTGGGACACCCGACGGATGTTTTTC. It encodes CACDRLGDIWDTRRMFF.

In the case of this clone: A single base separates this from a much larger clone, so it may be a read error. The chain uses TRDV2 and TRDJ3; 10 nucleotides match TRDD3. The germline gives CDR1 GEAIGNYY, CDR2 EKD. This CDR3 region has 19 residues. DNA of the CDR3: TGTGCCCGTGACATACTGGGGGATTCCCCCTCCTGGGACACCCGACAGATGTTTTTC. Its translation: CARDILGDSPSWDTRQMFF.

This clone was counted a few times. This likely reflects a read error, since a far larger clone is one base away. The chain couples TRDV2 to TRDJ3, with TRDD3 matching 12 bases. The CDR3 spans 18 residues. Germline V gives CDR1 GEAIGNYY, CDR2 EKD. CDR3 loop: CACDKVLGDTWNTRQMFF. CDR3 DNA sequence: TGTGCCTGTGACAAAGTACTGGGGGATACCTGGAACACCCGACAGATGTTTTTC.

Judged by abundance, this clone is large. The sample holds other DNA sequences that translate to the same CDR3. V is TRDV1 and J is TRDJ3; D is ambiguous. With 4 bases removed from V and 0 bases from J, the gap between germline ends came to 7 bases. Germline V lookup: CDR1 TSWWSYY, CDR2 QGS. CDR3 length: 16 amino acids. The CDR3 DNA is TGTGCTCTTGGGGTCCCGTACTCCTGGGACACCCGACAGATGTTTTTC. Translated: CALGVPYSWDTRQMFF.

In regard to this clone: Translating this DNA gives a protein that differs at residue 5 from the TCRdb one, which belongs to a much larger clone; a read error is likely, and the protein shown is this translation. This sequence joins TRDV1 and TRDJ1, with 12 bases identical to TRDD3. Germline CDR1 reads TSWWSYY; CDR2 reads QGS. CDR3 length equals 16 residues. V shed 4 bases, J shed 0 bases, and the junction held 3 bases outside the gene matches. In DNA, the CDR3 is TGTGCTCTTGGGGGGTACTGGGGGATACACACCGATAAACTCATCTTT. Protein: CALGGYWGIHTDKLIF.

A few counts support this clone. This DNA's translation differs at residue 3 from TCRdb's protein, which comes from a much larger clone; a read error is likely, and the protein shown is translated from the DNA. CDR3 DNA: TGTGCCCGTGACACCTGGGGACCCGATAAACTCATCTTT. Translating gives CARDTWGPDKLIF. The chain employs TRDV2 and TRDJ1, with a possible D match to TRDD3 (6 bases). Germline V gene lookup returns CDR1 GEAIGNYY and CDR2 EKD. This CDR3 is built from 13 residues.

This clone was counted only a few times. TCRdb pairs this DNA with a much larger clone's protein that differs at residue 3, likely a read error; the protein shown was translated from the DNA. The rearrangement uses TRDV2 and TRDJ3; 11 bases are a match to TRDD3. The V gene's germline CDR1 is GEAIGNYY and CDR2 EKD. This CDR3 has 19 residues. This CDR3 reads CARDTVLGDSSWDTRQMFF. The CDR3 bases are TGTGCCCGTGACACCGTACTGGGGGATAGCTCCTGGGACACCCGACAGATGTTTTTC.

As for this clone: It differs at one base from a far larger clone, so likely a read error. The sample carries other DNA sequences with the same CDR3. The rearrangement links TRAV29/DV5 to TRDJ2; D is ambiguous. This CDR3 region has 17 residues. The germline V gene has CDR1 NSMFDY and CDR2 ISSIKDK. The CDR3 sequence: CAASSWLSPALTAQLFF. In nucleotides, the CDR3 is TGTGCAGCAAGCTCTTGGCTTTCTCCCGCTTTGACGGCACAACTCTTCTTT.

About this clone: It is likely a read error: a sequence one base away is far more abundant. The identical CDR3 is also encoded by other nucleotide sequences in the sample. The chain is built from TRDV2 and TRDJ1; 7 nucleotides agree with TRDD3. In germline, CDR1 is GEAIGNYY, CDR2 EKD. The CDR3 consists of 15 residues. The CDR3 DNA follows: TGTGCATGTGACGCAGTACTGGGGTACACCGATAAACTCATCTTT. This encodes CACDAVLGYTDKLIF.

Comment on this clone: The TCRdb protein, from a much larger clone, departs from this DNA's translation at residue 7, likely by read error; the protein shown derives from the DNA. V gene TRDV2 combines with J gene TRDJ3; no reliable D call. Trimming removed 0 bases at V and 0 bases at J, with 8 bases between. The CDR3 totals 17 residues. Germline lookup yields CDR1 GEAIGNYY and CDR2 EKD. The CDR3 DNA sequence: TGTGCCTGTGACACCTGGAGGAGCTCCTGGGACACCCGACAGATGTTTTTC. Protein product: CACDTWRSSWDTRQMFF.

Comments on this clone: Other DNA sequences in this sample translate to the same CDR3. V usage is TRDV2 and J usage is TRDJ1; 7 positions agree with TRDD3. Germline V gene lookup returns CDR1 GEAIGNYY and CDR2 EKD. Losses at the gene ends were 2 bases for V and 5 bases for J; bases not matched to a gene: 7. The CDR3 contains 14 residues. CDR3 bases: TGTGCCTGTGACAAGCTGGGGGGCACTGATAAACTCATCTTT. Residues: CACDKLGGTDKLIF.

On this clone: A far larger clone is one nucleotide away, so this likely arose from a read error. Other DNA variants within this sample encode the same CDR3. The chain couples TRDV2 to TRDJ3; 13 nucleotides line up with TRDD3. In germline, CDR1 is GEAIGNYY, CDR2 EKD. This CDR3 contains 22 residues. The CDR3 bases are TGCGCCTGTGACACGCCCTACTGGGGGATACGATCTAGCTCCTGGGACACCCGACAGATGTTTTTC. The encoded protein is CACDTPYWGIRSSSWDTRQMFF.

This clone turned up a few times. The chain links TRDV3 to TRDJ1; unclear D gene. Germline CDR1 and CDR2: TVYSNPD and GDNSRS (reference sequence). V gave up 3 bases and J gave up 9 bases, with 14 bases separating them. There are 11 residues in the CDR3. In DNA form, the CDR3 reads TGTGCCTTGAGTGCGGACGGGGAACTCATCTTT. It translates to CALSADGELIF. Together with reference TRDV3 and TRDJ1, the CDR3 gives the full variable domain: CDKVTQSSPDQTVASGSEVVLLCTYDTVYSNPDLFWYRIRPDYSFQFVFYGDNSRSEGADFTQGRFSVKHILTQKAFHLVISPVRTEDSATYYCALSADGELIFGKGTRVTVEP.

Only a few counts were recorded for this clone. TCRdb pairs this DNA with a much larger clone's protein that differs at residue 15, likely a read error; the protein shown was translated from the DNA. The V call is TRDV2, the J call TRDJ3; perhaps TRDD3 as D (6 bases). In germline, CDR1 is GEAIGNYY, CDR2 EKD. The CDR3 is made up of 21 amino acids. CDR3 in amino acids: CACDAESLLGESSWGTRQMFF. CDR3 DNA: TGTGCCTGTGACGCCGAGTCTTTACTGGGAGAGAGCTCCTGGGGCACCCGACAGATGTTTTTC.